This TCR beta chain comes out of a study of cytotoxic CD8 clonotypes in ibrutinib-treated CLL. Study at large: Enrolment comprised approximately 10 relapsed/refractory and about 14 treatment-naive patients; about 17 were IGHV unmutated. Sample averages reached around 260,000 productive templates and 85,000 to 100,000 productive rearrangements. Findings and limits, study-wide: Increased clonality at ibrutinib response gave way to a return toward baseline at progression.

TCRdb's table, derived via immunoSEQ multiplex PCR, lists solely in-frame clones and lacks some. Found here are just over 200,000 clones, approximately 75% of them singletons; the top ten hold about an eighth. This clone was recorded a few times. Its antigen is currently unknown. Approximately 1.9 micrograms of genomic DNA, which was extracted from cryopreserved PBMCs, served as the material used for the TCR beta libraries. From germline, CDR1 is SGHTA and CDR2 FQGNSA. CDR3 length equals 13 residues. With 5 bases removed from V and 0 bases from J, the gap between germline ends came to 8 bases. This sequence originates from a human donor with chronic lymphocytic leukemia. This chain uses TRBV7-2 with TRBJ2-7; D is unresolved. Sequenced material: PBMCs, taken after 12 months of ibrutinib treatment. The CDR3 loop is CASSVQLSYEQYF. As DNA, the CDR3 is TGTGCCAGCAGCGTCCAGCTCTCCTACGAGCAGTACTTC.